Following are 18 T cell receptor beta chains from one sample sequenced in a study of breast tumors, draining lymph nodes, adjacent tissues. TCRdb ran MiXCR on the multiplex PCR reads and lists one entry per CDR3 protein. Of tens of thousands of distinct CDR3 sequences in the sample, around two thirds were seen once. The sequencing input was tumor-adjacent breast tissue. All receptors derive from a female donor with breast cancer. Some clones in this sample may be carry-over from other donors' samples.

This clonotype is categorized as medium-sized. This chain links TRBV2 with TRBJ2-5; weak D call: TRBD2 (6 bases). Germline V lookup: CDR1 SNHLY, CDR2 FYNNEI. This CDR3 is built from 15 residues. Deletions cut 4 bases from V and 5 bases from J, with 17 bases between. The CDR3: CASSVRGYPEETQYF. The CDR3 DNA reads as TGTGCCAGCAGTGTCCGGGGGTATCCGGAGGAGACCCAGTACTTC.

This clonotype was detected ten times or more. The chain couples TRBV30 to TRBJ1-2; 8 nucleotides match TRBD1. Germline V gene sequence: CDR1 GTSNPN, CDR2 SVGIG (reference sequence). Germline trimming cut 8 bases from V and 4 bases from J; bases unmatched to any gene: 6. The CDR3 runs 12 residues. CDR3 DNA sequence: TGTGCCCGGGACAGGCGGGGCTATGGCTACACCTTC. Translating it yields CARDRRGYGYTF.

V is TRBV12-3 or TRBV12-4 and J is TRBJ2-6; D possibly uses TRBD1 or TRBD2 (6 bases each). Trimming took 7 bases from V and 0 from J, leaving 22 bases between them. The CDR3 sequence is 19 residues long. The CDR3 sequence: CASTHPEGTISSGANVLTF. CDR3 DNA: TGTGCCAGCACCCATCCGGAGGGGACAATCTCCTCTGGGGCCAACGTCCTGACTTTC.

The chain uses TRBV15 and TRBJ2-2; 8 bases are a match to TRBD1. Germline CDR1 reads LNHNV; CDR2 reads YYDKDF (reference sequence). V gave up 1 base and J gave up 5 bases; unmatched junction bases: 3. The length of the CDR3 is 15 residues. Written as DNA, the CDR3 is TGTGCCACCAGCAGAGTACAGGGGGGAACCGGGGAGCTGTTTTTT. Translation: CATSRVQGGTGELFF.

V usage is TRBV5-5 and J usage is TRBJ2-1, with D possibly being TRBD2 (5 bases). V shed 0 bases and J shed 2 bases, with 18 bases lying between them. The CDR3 is made up of 18 amino acids. The germline V gene encodes CDR1 SGHKS and CDR2 YYEKEE (reference sequence). CDR3 sequence: CASSLGLPKPYTYNEQFF. The DNA of the CDR3 is TGTGCCAGCAGCTTGGGACTACCGAAGCCTTATACCTACAATGAGCAGTTCTTC.

V usage is TRBV24-1 and J usage is TRBJ2-1; D assignment may be TRBD1 or TRBD2 (7 bases each). This CDR3 has 17 residues. Germline V CDR1 and CDR2: KGHDR, SFDVKD. V lost 4 bases to trimming and J lost 0 bases, with 15 bases between them. The CDR3 region has the DNA TGTGCCACCAGTGACACCAGCGGGGACAGCTCCTACAATGAGCAGTTCTTC. Protein product: CATSDTSGDSSYNEQFF.

The V and J genes are TRBV15 and TRBJ2-1; 8 bases agree with TRBD2. Trimming removed 3 bases from V and 9 bases from J; junction bases left unmatched: 13. This CDR3 has 16 residues. The germline gives CDR1 LNHNV, CDR2 YYDKDF (reference sequence). The CDR3 DNA reads TGTGCCACCAGCAGGCCCCCTGGGGGTAGCGGGATTGAGCAGTTCTTC. Its translation: CATSRPPGGSGIEQFF.

This rearrangement joins TRBV5-1 to TRBJ1-5; weak D call: TRBD1 (5 bases). The CDR3 has 15 residues. Germline V gives CDR1 SGHRS, CDR2 YFSETQ. Trimming took off 0 bases at V and 7 bases at J, with 14 bases between the two ends. The CDR3 bases are TGCGCCAGCAGCTTGGGGGCAGGGAGGAACCAGCCCCAGCATTTT. Translating it yields CASSLGAGRNQPQHF.

The genes are TRBV7-3 and TRBJ2-7; perhaps TRBD1 as D (6 bases). V lost 2 bases, J lost 2 bases, and 13 bases lay in between. CDR1 SGHTA and CDR2 FQGTGA come from the germline V gene. The CDR3 is 15 residues long. The CDR3 region is CASSLQQGNTYEQYF. The CDR3 DNA follows: TGTGCCAGCAGCTTACAGCAGGGGAACACCTACGAGCAGTACTTC. Combining the CDR3 with reference TRBV7-3 and TRBJ2-7 gives the whole variable domain GAGVSQTPSNKVTEKGKYVELRCDPISGHTALYWYRQSLGQGPEFLIYFQGTGAADDSGLPNDRFFAVRPEGSVSTLKIQRTERGDSAVYLCASSLQQGNTYEQYFGPGTRLTVT.

This clonotype was counted at least ten times. The chain links TRBV28 to TRBJ2-7; 9 positions agree with TRBD1. In germline, CDR1 is MDHEN, CDR2 SYDVKM. V lost 4 bases, J lost 4 bases, and 2 bases stayed unmatched. The CDR3 spans 13 residues. CDR3: CASSSGQGYEQYF. The DNA for the CDR3 is TGTGCCAGCAGTTCGGGACAGGGTTACGAGCAGTACTTC.

The genes are TRBV2 and TRBJ2-1; maybe TRBD2 (6 bases). V dropped 2 bases and J dropped 6 bases, with 17 bases sitting between them. Per the germline V gene, CDR1 is SNHLY and CDR2 is FYNNEI. There are 16 residues in the CDR3. CDR3 in amino acids: CASSELTGEAFNEQFF. In DNA, the CDR3 is TGTGCCAGCAGTGAACTGACGGGAGAGGCTTTCAATGAGCAGTTCTTC.

This clonotype has a count of ten or more. An end of the junction differs from the germline gene, which may be a read error. This chain's CDR3 is CASSLNERLNYGYPF. In DNA, the CDR3 is TGTGCCAGCAGCTTAAATGAGCGACTTAACTATGGCTACCCCTTC. This chain links TRBV7-9 with TRBJ1-2; the D is unclear. The V gene's germline CDR1 is SEHNR and CDR2 FQNEAQ (reference sequence). The CDR3 covers 15 residues.

This clonotype is termed medium-sized. The CDR3, as DNA: TGCAGTACGACAGGGGGCTCGAACTATGGCTACACCTTC. Its protein is CSTTGGSNYGYTF. The J gene is TRBJ1-2, the V gene TRBV20-1, with TRBD1 identical over 10 bases. V lost 8 bases to trimming and J lost 2 bases; unmatched junction nucleotides: 5. The CDR3 has 13 residues. Germline CDR1 is DFQATT and CDR2 is SNEGSKA (reference sequence).

This clonotype was picked up many times. V gene TRBV5-6 combines with J gene TRBJ2-2; TRBD2 is a possible D gene (7 bases). V lost 1 base, J lost 2 bases, and 12 bases lay in between. CDR3 length: 16 amino acids. CDR1 is SGHDT and CDR2 is YYEEEE in the germline V gene. CDR3 sequence: CASSLPGGPNTGELFF. For the CDR3, the DNA is TGTGCCAGCAGCTTGCCGGGGGGCCCCAACACCGGGGAGCTGTTTTTT.

This clonotype appeared a single time. This chain uses TRBV20-1 with TRBJ2-5, with 12 bases that match TRBD2. The CDR3 is 16 amino acids. The V segment lost 0 bases and the J segment 5 bases; nucleotides outside the gene matches: 7. Germline CDR1 is DFQATT and CDR2 is SNEGSKA (reference sequence). CDR3: CSARDTLAGGRETQYF. The CDR3 bases are TGCAGTGCTAGAGATACGCTAGCGGGAGGGCGTGAGACCCAGTACTTC.

In its sample, this clonotype was seen many times. This rearrangement joins TRBV5-5 to TRBJ2-6; D possibly corresponds to TRBD1 (5 bases). V lost 0 bases and J 0 bases, leaving 16 bases between the germline ends. Germline V CDR1 and CDR2: SGHKS, YYEKEE (reference sequence). This CDR3 contains 19 residues. The CDR3 nucleotides are TGTGCCAGCAGCTTGGGAGGTGGACAAATTTTCTCTGGGGCCAACGTCCTGACTTTC. Amino acid sequence: CASSLGGGQIFSGANVLTF. Full variable domain (missing parts from reference TRBV5-5 and TRBJ2-6): DAGVTQSPTHLIKTRGQQVTLRCSPISGHKSVSWYQQVLGQGPQFIFQYYEKEERGRGNFPDRFSARQFPNYSSELNVNALLLGDSALYLCASSLGGGQIFSGANVLTFGAGSRLTVL.

DNA for the CDR3: TGTGCCAGCAGCTTAGCGTCGGGCTACTGGGGCTACACCTTC. Residues: CASSLASGYWGYTF. This sequence joins TRBV11-1 and TRBJ1-2; D gene ambiguous. Trimming pared 0 bases from V and 8 bases from J, leaving 13 bases between. Per germline, CDR1 SGHAT and CDR2 FQDESV (reference sequence). CDR3 length: 14 amino acids.

The rearrangement uses TRBV7-9 and TRBJ1-6; weak D call: TRBD1 (5 bases). This CDR3 contains 15 residues. V dropped 5 bases and J dropped 6 bases, with 14 bases sitting between them. CDR1 is SEHNR and CDR2 is FQNEAQ in the germline V gene (reference sequence). CDR3 bases: TGTGCCAGCAGCCCAACTGGGGACGTTAATTCACCCCTCCACTTT. Amino acid sequence: CASSPTGDVNSPLHF.